Detailed here is one T cell receptor beta chain. Its antigen is currently not known. Per-base qualities were not stored, and no clone one base away is much larger. The data stem from a study of shared T cell receptors in the human thymus (TCRdb year 2021). Context from the whole study: The study examined how self-reactive, shared T-cell receptor alpha chains are generated in the human thymus.

Receptor libraries were prepared by the immunoSEQ multiplex PCR assay. Sourced from immuneACCESS, this table was stored by TCRdb with only in-frame sequences that have V and J called. A share of the clones is absent; for the studies checked, an unresolved V gene accounts for under half, and the remainder has no known explanation. The sample includes roughly 500,000 clones, with roughly 74% observed a single time. The top ten constitute about 0.012% of the sample. From cysteine to phenylalanine, the CDR3 is 16 amino acids long. CDR3 DNA only is kept here, 48 bases in frame from base 1. Based on the germline V gene, the CDR1 and CDR2 sequences are SGHTA and FQGNSA. Between the V and J ends, shortened by 2 bases and 0 bases respectively, the junction contains 13 bases. These data are also associated with another study on human thymus T cells. As the second study states: Immunologically healthy infants undergoing open corrective cardiac surgery for congenital heart defects in Finland were used as donors. Thymus tissue was obtained as surgical resects removed during corrective cardiac surgery. Both the thymic and the peripheral blood repertoires appeared to show biased V and J gene segment usage. The related research found that thymic TCR repertoires overlapped highly between unrelated individuals. The study described the TCR alpha and beta repertoires in about eight infant thymus samples and a few matching peripheral blood samples. Donor ages ranged from roughly 6 to 250 days, and the cohort comprised roughly 6 male and two female infants. Thymocytes were mechanically released from the tissue and were stored as pellets of roughly 9.5-34 million cells at -70 degrees C. Genomic DNA was extracted from frozen cell pellets with a QIAsymphony instrument. Using the immunoSEQ multiplex PCR assay, the TCRB and TCRAD loci were amplified from a standardized quantity of quality-controlled genomic DNA. The amplicons spanned the V(D)J region and were long enough to cover the CDR3 and allow V and J genes to be identified. The amplicons were sequenced on an Illumina platform via the commercial immunoSEQ service. Primer bias and sequencing errors were corrected as previously described, and TCRAD and TCRB were defined on the basis of the IMGT database. Repertoires were analysed with immunoSEQ Analyzer 3.0 and VDJTools, covering basic statistics, V/J segment usage, diversity estimates, rarefaction and pairwise overlap. Chao1, ChaoE, Efron-Thisted, Shannon and inverse Simpson indices were used to estimate diversity, which was also estimated on datasets down-sampled to the smallest sample. Repertoire overlap used strict matching of CDR3 nucleotide sequence, V gene and J gene, with Jaccard-based multidimensional scaling clustering. On average, thymus samples yielded 650,000 to 1,000,000 unique TCRB clonotypes, whereas blood samples yielded some 92,000.

The rearranged chain carries TRBV7-2 and TRBJ1-1; a weak D assignment points to TRBD1 (6 bases agree). The sequencing input was thymocytes. The TCR comes from a boy younger than two with a congenital heart defect. Donor details come from another sample of the same person, matched by shared clones. The CDR3: CASSLWGRVMNTEAFF. The sequenced DNA is TGTGCCAGCAGCTTATGGGGGCGTGTCATGAACACTGAAGCTTTCTTT. With the portions outside the CDR3 filled from the reference TRBV7-2 and TRBJ1-1 genes, the complete variable region becomes GAGVSQSPSNKVTEKGKDVELRCDPISGHTALYWYRQSLGQGLEFLIYFQGNSAPDKSGLPSDRFSAERTGGSVSTLTIQRTQQEDSAVYLCASSLWGRVMNTEAFFGQGTRLTVV.